The following is a TCR beta chain sequence with its context. V was pared by 4 bases and J by 6 bases, with 12 bases between. Germline V gene lookup returns CDR1 SNHLY and CDR2 FYNNEI. The CDR3 extends over 13 amino acids. The data were obtained in a study of blood T cell repertoires in COVID-19. In the study overall: Sources were T cells, B-cell-depleted T cells, or PBMCs; the material itself was cDNA or gDNA.

In the authors' workflow: Estimated nucleated cell counts came from reference gene primer amplification. Generated by immunoSEQ multiplex PCR, the TCRdb table keeps only in-frame clones and is missing some. The DNA was the basis for D and trimming; V, J and clone size are from that table. The data contain about 160,000 clones, just under 80% of them singletons. This receptor was taken from an elderly woman with acute or convalescent COVID-19. Input material: peripheral blood. This chain connects TRBV2 to TRBJ1-1; no definite D call. CDR3 in DNA: TGTGCCAGCAGTGGAAAATCGGTCTCTGAAGCTTTCTTT. Its translation: CASSGKSVSEAFF.